This TCR beta chain was observed in a study of neoadjuvant nivolumab and ipilimumab in lung cancer. V dropped 9 bases and J dropped 8 bases, with 22 bases sitting between them. Per germline, CDR1 LNHDA and CDR2 SQIVND (reference sequence). This CDR3 contains 14 residues. Worth noting for this clone: Its target is not known.

General study findings and limits: Pretherapy blood TCR richness correlated positively with resected tumor richness. TCR richness and clonality were higher in tumors than adjacent uninvolved lung.

Method: immunoSEQ multiplex PCR; TCRdb's copy keeps in-frame clones and lacks some. Of about 7,700 clones in the sample, around nine tenths were seen once. The chain recombines TRBV19 with TRBJ1-2; possibly TRBD1 for D (5 bases). The source was tumor tissue, collected after neoadjuvant nivolumab, alone or with ipilimumab, at or shortly before surgery. The clonotype comes from an adult with non-small cell lung cancer. Some clones in this sample may be carry-over from other donors' samples. The CDR3, as DNA: TGTGCCAGCGAGACCCGGGGGAGGTATGAGGGCTACACCTTC. Residues: CASETRGRYEGYTF.